These T cell receptor beta chains were read from a single sample in a study of cytomegalovirus exposure and HLA in healthy donors. Libraries were prepared by immunoSEQ multiplex PCR; TCRdb keeps only in-frame clonotypes and omits some of them. The sample holds around 110,000 clones. The sequencing sample was made of PBMCs. These TCRs come from a man younger than 40 in good health and CMV-seronegative. Both conserved end residues are part of each CDR3.

V gene: TRBV14
CDR3 protein: CASSQLITPGINEQFF

V gene: TRBV11-3
CDR3 protein: CASSSSGGAAMEEQFF

V gene: TRBV6-5
CDR3 protein: CASSRRQGAPGELFF

V gene: TRBV5-1
CDR3 protein: CASGGPDYEQYF

V gene: TRBV29-1
CDR3 protein: CSVPGLAPYEQYF

V gene: TRBV18
CDR3 protein: CASSQGPYEQYF

V gene: TRBV19
CDR3 protein: CASSIAWGGKGQPQHF

V gene: TRBV27
CDR3 protein: CASTPNWASYGYTF

V gene: TRBV9
CDR3 protein: CASSVGSSYNEQFF

V gene: TRBV9
CDR3 protein: CASSVPLAGSGETQYF

V gene: TRBV9
CDR3 protein: CASSASGGVYEQYF

V gene: TRBV12-5
CDR3 protein: CASGLVPGQGARNSPLHF

V gene: TRBV6-6
CDR3 protein: CASSPRGYEKLFF

V gene: TRBV5-1
CDR3 protein: CASGTGGYEQYF

V gene: TRBV5-1
CDR3 protein: CASSSRRSSYNEQFF

V gene: TRBV9
CDR3 protein: CASTHHLTGDGYTF

V gene: TRBV28
CDR3 protein: CASSPIHQPQHF

V gene: TRBV19
CDR3 protein: CASSIWGVGGYTF

V gene: TRBV6-6
CDR3 protein: CASSYSRGGPEAFF

V gene: TRBV19
CDR3 protein: CASSPRTSGGTDTDTQYF

V gene: TRBV19
CDR3 protein: CASSPRTSGLSTDTQYF

V gene: TRBV5-1
CDR3 protein: CASSLVGSGYYEQYF